This TCR beta chain appears in the sequencing data of a study of blood T cell repertoires in COVID-19. Study processing details: Reference gene primer amplification gave nucleated cell count estimates. TCRdb's table, derived via immunoSEQ multiplex PCR, lists solely in-frame clones and lacks some. From that table come the V and J calls and clone size; the DNA was used to work out D and trimming. The sample lists about 54,000 clones; more than 80% were seen once. CDR1 MNHEY and CDR2 SVGAGI come from the germline V gene. Deletions cut 4 bases from V and 5 bases from J, with 20 bases between. This CDR3 has 16 amino acids.

The sequenced sample consisted of peripheral blood. V gene TRBV6-5 combines with J gene TRBJ1-1; no reliable D call. The clonotype comes from a woman aged 60-70 years with acute or convalescent COVID-19. The CDR3 here is CASSSAVGAGGTEAFF. The CDR3 nucleotides read TGTGCCAGCAGTTCGGCGGTCGGAGCGGGTGGAACTGAAGCTTTCTTT.